This T cell receptor beta chain was captured by sequencing in a study of blood T cell repertoires in COVID-19. At the level of the study: From the United States, Italy and Spain came samples of acute and convalescent COVID-19. Sources were T cells, B-cell-depleted T cells, or PBMCs; the material itself was cDNA or gDNA.

In the source study's methods: Counts of nucleated cells, estimated from reference gene primer amplification, were obtained. The method was immunoSEQ multiplex PCR; TCRdb's version includes in-frame clones alone and lacks a portion of them. V and J calls and clone size are given by that table; D and trimming were obtained from the DNA. Of around 280,000 clones in the sample, 70% to 90% were seen once. The CDR3 spans 15 residues. In germline, CDR1 is LNHDA, CDR2 SQIVND (reference sequence). Germline trimming cut 3 bases from V and 9 bases from J; bases unmatched to any gene: 7. The sample consisted of peripheral blood. The sequence came from a woman aged 25 to 39 who had recovered from COVID-19. This chain uses TRBV19 with TRBJ2-2, with 10 bases matching TRBD1. DNA of the CDR3: TGTGCCAGTAGTATCGGGACAGGGGCCCGAAGGGAGCTGTTTTTT. Amino acids: CASSIGTGARRELFF.